These 18 T cell receptor beta chains were all obtained from the same sample, sequenced in a study of shared clonotypes between healthy human individuals. Positively selected for CCR7, the CD45RO-negative cells used as naive CD8 cells excluded terminally differentiated effector memory CD45RA+ cells. Here immunoSEQ multiplex PCR was the method, and the copy in TCRdb shows in-frame clones only, minus some. The sample includes over 2,000,000 clones, just over 90% of them seen just once. The sequenced material came from naive CD8+ T cells from PBMCs. All receptors derive from a man between 18 and 29 years old in good health. Some clones in this sample may be carry-over from other donors' samples.

The chain recombines TRBV9 with TRBJ1-4; 12 bases are shared with TRBD1. CDR3 length: 17 amino acids. Per germline, CDR1 SGDLS and CDR2 YYNGEE. Losses at the gene ends were 4 bases for V and 2 bases for J; bases not matched to a gene: 6. CDR3 in amino acids: CASSLGTGGATNEKLFF. The CDR3 DNA is TGTGCCAGCAGCCTCGGGACAGGGGGCGCGACTAATGAAAAACTGTTTTTT.

V usage is TRBV27 and J usage is TRBJ2-2, with 7 positions matching TRBD2. In germline, CDR1 is MNHEY, CDR2 SMNVEV (reference sequence). The length of the CDR3 is 15 residues. Trimming cost V 4 bases and J 2 bases; bases outside gene matches: 4. CDR3 in DNA: TGTGCCAGCAGTTCAGCGGGATTTAACACCGGGGAGCTGTTTTTT. Its protein product is CASSSAGFNTGELFF.

The gene calls are TRBV13 and TRBJ1-1; D remains ambiguous. Germline CDR1 and CDR2: PRHDT and FYEKMQ (reference sequence). Deletions cut 4 bases from V and 6 bases from J, with 12 bases between. The CDR3 has 13 residues. This chain's CDR3 is CASSWGLGSEAFF. CDR3 DNA sequence: TGTGCCAGCAGCTGGGGTTTGGGGTCTGAAGCTTTCTTT.

This chain connects TRBV19 to TRBJ2-1; TRBD1 or TRBD2 may be the D gene (5 bases each). This CDR3 contains 13 residues. Trimming took 6 bases from V and 8 from J, leaving 14 bases between them. The germline V gene has CDR1 LNHDA and CDR2 SQIVND (reference sequence). DNA for the CDR3: TGTGCCAGTAGCGGGACGGCTTCCGATGAGCAGTTCTTC. Residues: CASSGTASDEQFF.

The gene calls are TRBV7-7 and TRBJ2-2, with 7 bases fitting TRBD1. CDR3 length: 16 amino acids. Germline V gene lookup returns CDR1 SSHAT and CDR2 FNYEAQ (reference sequence). J gave up 6 bases and V 3 bases, and 10 bases lay outside the gene matches. As DNA, the CDR3 is TGTGCCAGCAGCTTTTACGAGACAGGGCGAGCCGGGGAGCTGTTTTTT. Its translation: CASSFYETGRAGELFF.

The chain recombines TRBV30 with TRBJ1-3; unclear D gene. The CDR3 consists of 14 residues. The V gene's germline CDR1 is GTSNPN and CDR2 SVGIG (reference sequence). Trimming left V 5 bases short and J 4 bases short, with 15 bases between. CDR3 protein: CAWDPLGNGNTIYF. In DNA form, the CDR3 reads TGTGCCTGGGACCCACTCGGTAACGGAAACACCATATATTTT.

J is TRBJ1-3 and V is TRBV9; D possibly corresponds to TRBD1 (5 bases). The CDR3 length is 15 residues. V shed 4 bases and J shed 0 bases, with 11 bases lying between them. The germline gives CDR1 SGDLS, CDR2 YYNGEE. This chain's CDR3 is CASSPGRYSGNTIYF. The CDR3, as DNA: TGTGCCAGCAGCCCGGGACGGTACTCTGGAAACACCATATATTTT. Complete variable domain (other parts from reference TRBV9 and TRBJ1-3): DSGVTQTPKHLITATGQRVTLRCSPRSGDLSVYWYQQSLDQGLQFLIQYYNGEERAKGNILERFSAQQFPDLHSELNLSSLELGDSALYFCASSPGRYSGNTIYFGEGSWLTVV.

The chain employs TRBV5-5 and TRBJ2-7, with 8 positions matching TRBD1. The length of the CDR3 is 15 residues. The trim removed 0 bases at V and 3 bases at J, leaving 5 bases unmatched. The germline V gene has CDR1 SGHKS and CDR2 YYEKEE (reference sequence). This CDR3 reads CASSLVQQGVYEQYF. CDR3 in DNA: TGTGCCAGCAGCTTGGTACAACAGGGGGTCTACGAGCAGTACTTC.

The chain couples TRBV7-8 to TRBJ2-7; no clear D. CDR3 size: 15 residues. Trimming left V 1 base short and J 5 bases short, with 15 bases between. Germline loops: CDR1 SGHVS, CDR2 FQNEAQ. The CDR3: CASSLVLRVTDEQYF. DNA of the CDR3: TGTGCCAGCAGCTTAGTTCTCCGGGTAACAGACGAGCAGTACTTC.

This chain's CDR3 is CASSGWESSYEQYF. The CDR3 nucleotides are TGTGCCAGCAGCGGGTGGGAGAGCTCCTACGAGCAGTACTTC. The chain combines TRBV5-8 with TRBJ2-7; a possible D gene is TRBD2 (5 bases). The CDR3 sequence is 14 residues long. Between the trimmed V and J ends, which lost 4 bases and 0 bases, there was a span of 11 bases. Germline lookup yields CDR1 SGHTS and CDR2 YDEGEE. Full variable domain (rest looked up from reference TRBV5-8 and TRBJ2-7): EAGVTQSPTHLIKTRGQQATLRCSPISGHTSVYWYQQALGLGLQFLLWYDEGEERNRGNFPPRFSGRQFPNYSSELNVNALELEDSALYLCASSGWESSYEQYFGPGTRLTVT.

There are a few counts of this clone. The V call is TRBV19, the J call TRBJ2-1; a possible D gene is TRBD2 (6 bases). The CDR3 is 14 amino acids. Trimming stripped 4 bases from V and 2 bases from J, with 9 bases between. Germline values: CDR1 LNHDA, CDR2 SQIVND (reference sequence). Written as DNA, the CDR3 is TGTGCCAGTAGTAACGCGGGACCCTACAATGAGCAGTTCTTC. Residues: CASSNAGPYNEQFF.

V gene TRBV9 combines with J gene TRBJ2-2; possibly TRBD1 or TRBD2 for D (5 bases each). V lost 2 bases, J lost 3 bases, and 17 bases lay in between. There are 17 residues in the CDR3. Germline CDR1 SGDLS, CDR2 YYNGEE. CDR3 in DNA: TGTGCCAGCAGCGTCGGGTTAAGGGGCGGGTACACCGGGGAGCTGTTTTTT. Its protein is CASSVGLRGGYTGELFF.

The chain links TRBV4-3 to TRBJ2-7; possible D gene TRBD2, 6 bases. Germline loops: CDR1 LGHNA, CDR2 YSLEER. Trimming left V 0 bases short and J 0 bases short, with 12 bases between. The CDR3 covers 16 residues. CDR3 in amino acids: CASSQESGLISYEQYF. The CDR3 DNA sequence: TGCGCCAGCAGCCAAGAATCAGGACTAATCTCCTACGAGCAGTACTTC.

This chain links TRBV7-9 with TRBJ2-2, with D uncertain. The CDR3 loop spans 16 amino acids. Germline-derived CDR1 and CDR2 are SEHNR and FQNEAQ (reference sequence). Trimming stripped 3 bases from V and 8 bases from J, with 19 bases between. The CDR3 region is CASSFPDPLRSGELFF. The CDR3, as DNA: TGTGCCAGCAGCTTTCCCGATCCCCTACGATCGGGGGAGCTGTTTTTT.

V is TRBV4-1 and J is TRBJ2-5; perhaps TRBD2 as D (5 bases). V was trimmed by 3 bases and J by 2 bases, leaving 16 bases between them. Germline CDR1 is MGHRA and CDR2 is YSYEKL. This CDR3 region has 16 residues. This CDR3 is CASSQAPTRAQETQYF. CDR3 coding DNA: TGCGCCAGCAGCCAGGCGCCTACTAGGGCACAAGAGACCCAGTACTTC.

The genes are TRBV27 and TRBJ1-1, with D perhaps TRBD1 (6 bases). CDR3 length equals 15 residues. With 2 bases removed from V and 4 bases from J, the gap between germline ends came to 14 bases. The germline V gene encodes CDR1 MNHEY and CDR2 SMNVEV (reference sequence). CDR3 DNA: TGTGCCAGCAGTTTAGGCGGGGGGCCGGGCACTGAAGCTTTCTTT. Protein: CASSLGGGPGTEAFF.

The chain combines TRBV28 with TRBJ2-7, with D maybe TRBD1 (6 bases). The V gene lost 4 bases and the J gene lost 2 bases, with 18 bases spanning the gap. Germline V CDR1 and CDR2: MDHEN, SYDVKM. The CDR3 covers 16 residues. CDR3: CASSSLGTPITYEQYF. The CDR3 DNA reads as TGTGCCAGCAGTTCCCTCGGGACACCTATCACCTACGAGCAGTACTTC.

The chain is built from TRBV14 and TRBJ2-7, with D possibly matching TRBD2 (5 bases). The V end was cut by 4 bases, the J end by 5 bases, with 15 bases between. The CDR3 has 14 residues. The V gene's germline CDR1 is SGHDN and CDR2 FVKESK. The DNA for the CDR3 is TGTGCCAGCAGCCGCGTAGAGGGCCGCCACGAGCAGTACTTC. It yields the protein CASSRVEGRHEQYF.